These T cell receptor beta chains were read from a single sample in a study of follicular helper T cells after annual influenza vaccination. Sequenced by immunoSEQ multiplex PCR; TCRdb stores in-frame clones only, minus some. Of approximately 30,000 clones in the sample, approximately 81% were seen once. This specimen was CXCR5+ CD38- circulating T follicular helper cells from blood, taken on the day of influenza vaccination. Every receptor here comes from an adult who received the influenza vaccine. Both conserved end residues are part of each CDR3. D genes are given only for firm matches. The size entry is marked missing in some rows and otherwise reads once, few, many or a size class.

clone_size j_call d_call v_call cdr3_aa cdr3_nt
NA TRBJ1-2 NA TRBV6-1 CASSEGTATNYGYTF TGTGCCAGCAGTGAAGGGACAGCTACTAACTATGGCTACACCTTC
NA TRBJ2-2 TRBD1 TRBV15 CATRAGGFNTGELFF TGTGCCACCAGGGCAGGGGGCTTCAACACCGGGGAGCTGTTTTTT
NA TRBJ2-5 TRBD1 TRBV2 CASSGDRGLEETQYF TGTGCCAGCAGTGGGGACAGGGGGCTGGAAGAGACCCAGTACTTC
NA TRBJ2-7 TRBD1 TRBV7-9 CASSLGTGTYEQYF TGTGCCAGCAGTTTGGGGACAGGGACCTACGAGCAGTACTTC
few TRBJ2-5 TRBD1 TRBV2 CASARDRGPWETQYF TGTGCCAGCGCCCGGGACAGGGGGCCATGGGAGACCCAGTACTTC
NA TRBJ2-7 TRBD2 TRBV6-5 CASSPLTSGGREQYF TGTGCCAGCAGCCCCCTTACTAGCGGGGGAAGGGAGCAGTACTTC
once TRBJ2-3 NA TRBV12-5 CASGRTVTDTQYF TGTGCTAGTGGTAGAACAGTCACAGATACGCAGTATTTT
NA TRBJ2-1 TRBD2 TRBV9 CASRREGLSEQFF TGTGCCAGCAGGAGGGAGGGCCTTAGTGAGCAGTTCTTC
NA TRBJ2-5 TRBD2 TRBV19 CASSMALADPWQETQYF TGTGCCAGTAGTATGGCCCTAGCGGACCCGTGGCAAGAGACCCAGTACTTC
once TRBJ2-3 TRBD2 TRBV10-3 CATADEPGLGADTQYF TGTGCCACTGCAGACGAACCGGGACTAGGTGCAGATACGCAGTATTTT
NA TRBJ1-1 NA TRBV12-5 CASGLWPMNTEAFF TGTGCTAGTGGTTTGTGGCCAATGAACACTGAAGCTTTCTTT
NA TRBJ2-3 TRBD2 TRBV2 CASSEETSGSGDTQYF TGTGCCAGCAGTGAGGAGACTAGCGGGAGTGGAGATACGCAGTATTTT
NA TRBJ1-1 NA TRBV29-1 CSGSGRSRPEAFF TGCAGCGGTTCAGGGCGATCGCGTCCCGAAGCTTTCTTT
NA TRBJ1-1 NA TRBV28 CASRPDRMNTEAFF TGTGCCAGCAGACCGGACAGAATGAACACTGAAGCTTTCTTT
NA TRBJ1-1 NA TRBV28 CASRLGRGEAFF TGTGCCAGCAGGCTCGGACGGGGGGAGGCTTTCTTT
NA TRBJ2-7 NA TRBV7-9 CASSFPGGGGSYEQYF TGTGCCAGCAGCTTTCCCGGCGGAGGGGGCTCCTACGAGCAGTACTTC
once TRBJ1-5 TRBD1 TRBV29-1 CSAQGQGNQPQHF TGCAGCGCCCAGGGACAGGGCAATCAGCCCCAGCATTTT
few TRBJ2-2 TRBD1 TRBV18 CASSPGTGDVGELFF TGTGCCAGCTCACCAGGGACAGGGGACGTCGGGGAGCTGTTTTTT
few TRBJ1-5 NA TRBV6-1 CASSVKGSPQHF TGTGCCAGCAGTGTAAAGGGGTCCCCCCAGCATTTT
NA TRBJ2-6 NA TRBV4-2 CASSQDSVTGDLSGANVLTF TGTGCCAGCAGCCAAGATTCCGTAACGGGAGACCTCTCTGGGGCCAACGTCCTGACTTTC
NA TRBJ2-4 NA TRBV10-3 CAISENPGTKNIQYF TGTGCCATCAGTGAGAATCCGGGAACCAAAAACATTCAGTACTTC
NA TRBJ1-1 TRBD1 TRBV7-3 CASSPSGQGSAFF TGTGCCAGCAGCCCTTCGGGACAGGGCTCGGCTTTCTTT
once TRBJ2-4 NA TRBV27 CASSLILRLLAKNIQYF TGTGCCAGCAGTTTAATACTCAGGTTGTTAGCCAAAAACATTCAGTACTTC
NA TRBJ1-2 NA TRBV27 CASSSRLGGYTF TGTGCCAGCAGTTCCAGGTTGGGTGGCTACACCTTC
NA TRBJ1-6 NA TRBV6-5 CASRTEQGRDSPLHF TGTGCCAGCAGGACTGAACAGGGTCGAGATTCCCCCCTCCACTTT
NA TRBJ1-1 NA TRBV28 CASSPGDTEAFF TGTGCCAGCAGTCCCGGGGACACTGAAGCTTTCTTT
NA TRBJ2-1 NA TRBV5-1 CASSLERAGEQFF TGCGCCAGCAGCTTGGAAAGGGCGGGGGAGCAGTTCTTC
NA TRBJ1-2 TRBD1 TRBV28 CASSLGTGRSGYTF TGTGCCAGCAGTTTAGGGACAGGGAGATCTGGCTACACCTTC
NA TRBJ1-2 NA TRBV28 CASSFQGVRGYTF TGTGCCAGCAGTTTCCAGGGTGTCCGTGGCTACACCTTC
NA TRBJ2-2 NA TRBV5-8 CASKPGHSTGELFF TGTGCCAGCAAACCGGGACATAGCACCGGGGAGCTGTTTTTT
NA TRBJ2-3 TRBD2 TRBV2 CASRATSGGATDTQYF TGTGCCAGCAGAGCCACTAGCGGGGGGGCCACAGATACGCAGTATTTT
NA TRBJ1-4 NA TRBV6-1 CATGGGSDEKLFF TGTGCCACCGGGGGGGGGTCGGATGAAAAACTGTTTTTT
NA TRBJ2-1 NA TRBV6-5 CASSYKEPANEQFF TGTGCCAGCAGTTACAAGGAGCCTGCCAATGAGCAGTTCTTC
NA TRBJ1-3 TRBD1 TRBV30 CAWGTGQGNTIYF TGTGCCTGGGGGACAGGGCAAGGAAACACCATATATTTT
NA TRBJ1-1 NA TRBV28 CASSRGSKFRAFF TGTGCCAGCAGCCGGGGAAGTAAATTTAGAGCTTTCTTT
NA TRBJ2-3 NA TRBV5-1 CASSGGRTTDTQYF TGCGCCAGCAGCGGAGGCCGAACCACAGATACGCAGTATTTT
NA TRBJ2-7 TRBD1 TRBV11-3 CASSPRAGGSYEQYF TGTGCCAGCAGCCCCCGGGCAGGGGGATCCTACGAGCAGTACTTC
NA TRBJ1-1 NA TRBV6-1 CASSFSGTEAFF TGTGCCAGCAGTTTCAGCGGGACTGAAGCTTTCTTT
NA TRBJ2-7 NA TRBV11-2 CASSFGSSYEQYF TGTGCCAGCAGCTTCGGGAGCTCCTACGAGCAGTACTTC
NA TRBJ2-7 NA TRBV7-9 CASSLARSTAGEQYF TGTGCCAGCAGCTTAGCGAGGAGCACGGCGGGCGAGCAGTACTTC
NA TRBJ2-3 TRBD2 TRBV19 CATRTSGGADTQYF TGTGCCACTAGAACTAGCGGGGGCGCAGATACGCAGTATTTT
NA TRBJ2-5 TRBD2 TRBV23-1 CASSQQVRGDQETQYF TGCGCCAGCAGTCAACAAGTCCGGGGGGACCAAGAGACCCAGTACTTC